The 32 T cell receptor beta chains presented below share a single source sample, sequenced in a study of shared clonotypes between healthy human individuals. The protocol was immunoSEQ multiplex PCR, while the TCRdb copy is restricted to in-frame clones and leaves out a portion. Of over 1.4 million clones in the sample, roughly 95% were seen once. Material: naive CD4+ T cells sorted from blood. The subset was: CD45RA+ positively selected. These receptors came from a man aged 25-45 years in good health.

This rearrangement joins TRBV5-4 to TRBJ2-5, with TRBD1 as a possible D gene (5 bases). CDR1 is SGHNT and CDR2 is YYREEE in the germline V gene (reference sequence). The V gene lost 5 bases and the J gene lost 4 bases, with 18 bases spanning the gap. The CDR3 runs to 15 residues. CDR3 in amino acids: CASSLGLLKTETQYF. CDR3 coding DNA: TGTGCCAGCAGTCTGGGGCTACTAAAGACAGAGACCCAGTACTTC.

This chain joins TRBV7-9 and TRBJ2-5, with 7 bases aligning to TRBD2. V trimming: 6 bases; J trimming: 5 bases; junction bases outside the gene matches: 12. Per the germline V gene, CDR1 is SEHNR and CDR2 is FQNEAQ (reference sequence). CDR3 length: 15 amino acids. The CDR3 DNA sequence: TGTGCCAGCAGTCAGGGACTACCGGGGGTTGAGACCCAGTACTTC. It codes for CASSQGLPGVETQYF.

This chain joins TRBV5-1 and TRBJ2-1; 9 bases agree with TRBD2. J gave up 7 bases and V 1 base, and 6 bases lay outside the gene matches. The CDR3 totals 15 residues. Germline-derived CDR1 and CDR2 are SGHRS and YFSETQ. The CDR3 spells CASSLSGGRGNEQFF. The CDR3 region has the DNA TGCGCCAGCAGCTTGTCTGGCGGGAGGGGGAATGAGCAGTTCTTC.

The V call is TRBV28, the J call TRBJ2-2; no definite D call. This CDR3 contains 13 residues. Germline V CDR1 and CDR2: MDHEN, SYDVKM. V lost 3 bases to trimming and J lost 4 bases, with 6 bases between them. Here the CDR3 reads CASSFGATGELFF. The CDR3 nucleotides read TGTGCCAGCAGTTTCGGCGCCACCGGGGAGCTGTTTTTT.

V usage is TRBV9 and J usage is TRBJ1-3; D gene uncertain. V lost 0 bases, J lost 0 bases, and 10 bases lay in between. The germline gives CDR1 SGDLS, CDR2 YYNGEE. There are 16 residues in the CDR3. Written as DNA, the CDR3 is TGTGCCAGCAGCGTAGGAGGCAGAACCTCTGGAAACACCATATATTTT. It encodes CASSVGGRTSGNTIYF.

This rearrangement joins TRBV2 to TRBJ1-2; tentative D call: TRBD1 (6 bases). The CDR3 has 13 amino acids. The germline V gene has CDR1 SNHLY and CDR2 FYNNEI. Deletions cut 4 bases from V and 7 bases from J, with 13 bases between. CDR3 in amino acids: CASSGYRVGGYTF. The CDR3 DNA reads TGTGCCAGCAGTGGCTACAGGGTGGGTGGCTACACCTTC. Filled out from reference TRBV2 and TRBJ1-2, the complete variable domain reads EPEVTQTPSHQVTQMGQEVILRCVPISNHLYFYWYRQILGQKVEFLVSFYNNEISEKSEIFDDQFSVERPDGSNFTLKIRSTKLEDSAMYFCASSGYRVGGYTFGSGTRLTVV.

As regards this clone: Additional DNA sequences in this sample encode the identical CDR3. This rearrangement joins TRBV28 to TRBJ1-5, with no clear D. The germline V gene encodes CDR1 MDHEN and CDR2 SYDVKM. CDR3 length: 11 residues. The ends were cut back, 3 bases at V and 9 bases at J, with 6 bases in the middle. In DNA, the CDR3 is TGTGCCAGCAGTTTCGTGGGGCCCCAGCATTTT. Protein sequence: CASSFVGPQHF. Drawing the rest from reference TRBV28 and TRBJ1-5, the complete variable domain is DVKVTQSSRYLVKRTGEKVFLECVQDMDHENMFWYRQDPGLGLRLIYFSYDVKMKEKGDIPEGYSVSREKKERFSLILESASTNQTSMYLCASSFVGPQHFGDGTRLSIL.

The V call is TRBV4-3, the J call TRBJ2-7; 10 bases match TRBD1. The CDR3 consists of 15 residues. Per the germline V gene, CDR1 is LGHNA and CDR2 is YSLEER. The V and J ends lost 2 bases and 6 bases, in that order; junction bases with no gene match: 7. Here the CDR3 DNA reads TGCGCCAGCAGCCAACCAGGGACAGGGGTTAGCGAGCAGTACTTC. Its translation is CASSQPGTGVSEQYF.

A remark on this clone: Other DNA sequences in this sample translate to the same CDR3. The V and J genes are TRBV4-3 and TRBJ2-2; D might be TRBD1 or TRBD2, each matching 5 bases. The CDR3 is 15 amino acids. V lost 3 bases and J 2 bases, leaving 10 bases between the germline ends. Germline V gene sequence: CDR1 LGHNA, CDR2 YSLEER. The CDR3, as DNA: TGCGCCAGCAGCCAGGGGACCCCTAACACCGGGGAGCTGTTTTTT. Protein sequence: CASSQGTPNTGELFF.

The rearrangement links TRBV12-5 to TRBJ1-3, with unresolved D. The length of the CDR3 is 13 residues. Germline assignment: CDR1 LGHNT and CDR2 FRNRAP. V dropped 3 bases and J dropped 4 bases, with 7 bases sitting between them. CDR3 sequence (DNA): TGTGCTAGTGGTTTTGATTCCGGAAACACCATATATTTT. Protein: CASGFDSGNTIYF.

The V and J genes are TRBV7-9 and TRBJ2-7; D gene uncertain. In germline, CDR1 is SEHNR, CDR2 FQNEAQ (reference sequence). The CDR3 spans 14 residues. The germline V and J ends were trimmed by 8 bases and 0 bases, with 14 bases remaining between them. The CDR3 here is CASRSLAVSYEQYF. Written as DNA, the CDR3 is TGTGCCAGCCGTTCTTTGGCGGTCTCCTACGAGCAGTACTTC.

The V call is TRBV5-5, the J call TRBJ2-7, with 8 nucleotides matching TRBD2. The germline V gene encodes CDR1 SGHKS and CDR2 YYEKEE (reference sequence). This CDR3 has 13 amino acids. After removal of 4 bases from V and 4 bases from J, the junction contained 4 bases not matched to a gene. The CDR3, as DNA: TGTGCCAGCAGCAGGACTAGCAGTTACGAGCAGTACTTC. Its translation is CASSRTSSYEQYF. Supplemented by reference TRBV5-5 and TRBJ2-7, the full variable domain reads DAGVTQSPTHLIKTRGQQVTLRCSPISGHKSVSWYQQVLGQGPQFIFQYYEKEERGRGNFPDRFSARQFPNYSSELNVNALLLGDSALYLCASSRTSSYEQYFGPGTRLTVT.

The table lists this clone with a count of one. The rearrangement joins TRBV5-1 to TRBJ1-3, with 7 positions matching TRBD1. J was trimmed by 8 bases and V by 0 bases; bases with no gene match: 5. Germline-derived CDR1 and CDR2 are SGHRS and YFSETQ. The CDR3 spans 14 residues. CDR3 protein: CASSLDRGGDTIYF. As DNA, the CDR3 is TGCGCCAGCAGCTTGGACAGGGGAGGGGACACCATATATTTT. Together with reference TRBV5-1 and TRBJ1-3, the CDR3 gives the full variable domain: KAGVTQTPRYLIKTRGQQVTLSCSPISGHRSVSWYQQTPGQGLQFLFEYFSETQRNKGNFPGRFSGRQFSNSRSEMNVSTLELGDSALYLCASSLDRGGDTIYFGEGSWLTVV.

In DNA form, the CDR3 reads TGTGCCAGCAGCCCCCAAGTAGGGTTGGCGAGCGGTCGGGGGAATGAGCAGTTCTTC. Translating gives CASSPQVGLASGRGNEQFF. This rearrangement joins TRBV7-3 to TRBJ2-1; D perhaps matches TRBD2 (6 bases). V shed 5 bases and J shed 7 bases, with 30 bases lying between them. Germline CDR1 and CDR2: SGHTA and FQGTGA. CDR3 size: 19 residues.

Here the CDR3 reads CASSLTSYSGNTIYF. As DNA, the CDR3 is TGTGCCAGCAGCCTGACATCGTACTCTGGAAACACCATATATTTT. This rearrangement joins TRBV5-5 to TRBJ1-3, with no clear D. The CDR3 extends over 15 amino acids. Germline CDR1 and CDR2: SGHKS and YYEKEE (reference sequence). Trimming removed 4 bases at V and 0 bases at J, with 11 bases between.

The rearrangement links TRBV4-1 to TRBJ1-2; 7 bases agree with TRBD1. This CDR3 is 14 amino acids long. V was clipped by 6 bases and J by 4 bases; unmatched bases: 8. Germline CDR1 reads MGHRA; CDR2 reads YSYEKL. CDR3 sequence (DNA): TGCGCCAGCAGTGCGGGGGACAGACCCTATGGCTACACCTTC. Its protein product is CASSAGDRPYGYTF.

Notes on this clone: Other nucleotide sequences from this sample produce the same CDR3. V and J are TRBV4-1 and TRBJ2-7; tentative D call: TRBD2 (6 bases). CDR3 length: 15 residues. Trimming left V 1 base short and J 0 bases short, with 10 bases between. Germline loops: CDR1 MGHRA, CDR2 YSYEKL. CDR3: CASSQVLASSYEQYF. Here the CDR3 DNA reads TGCGCCAGCAGCCAAGTTCTAGCGAGCTCCTACGAGCAGTACTTC.

This clone was counted a single time. The chain carries TRBV7-2 and TRBJ2-3, with no clear D. Germline V gene lookup returns CDR1 SGHTA and CDR2 FQGNSA. V lost 1 base and J lost 2, with 7 bases in between. The CDR3 runs to 14 residues. The CDR3 DNA reads TGTGCCAGCAGCTTAGTGTGGGACACAGATACGCAGTATTTT. This codes for CASSLVWDTDTQYF.

The V call is TRBV5-5, the J call TRBJ2-1; 11 nucleotides line up with TRBD2. Germline V lookup: CDR1 SGHKS, CDR2 YYEKEE (reference sequence). This CDR3 spans 14 amino acids. V dropped 4 bases and J dropped 4; count of bases not matched to a gene: 1. CDR3 sequence: CASSGTSGYNEQFF. In nucleotides, the CDR3 is TGTGCCAGCAGCGGGACTAGCGGTTACAATGAGCAGTTCTTC.

The rearrangement uses TRBV10-3 and TRBJ2-3, with 7 bases lining up with TRBD2. The V segment lost 2 bases and the J segment 3 bases; nucleotides outside the gene matches: 5. The CDR3 is made up of 15 amino acids. Germline assignment: CDR1 ENHRY and CDR2 SYGVKD. CDR3 sequence: CAISETAGRTDTQYF. In DNA form, the CDR3 reads TGTGCCATCAGTGAGACCGCCGGGAGGACAGATACGCAGTATTTT.

This clone was detected once. The chain recombines TRBV5-4 with TRBJ1-3, with a possible D match to TRBD1 (5 bases). This CDR3 is built from 15 residues. The germline V and J ends were trimmed by 3 bases and 1 base, with 11 bases remaining between them. Germline V gives CDR1 SGHNT, CDR2 YYREEE (reference sequence). CDR3 sequence (DNA): TGTGCCAGCAGCTGGGAAGGGGCTTCTGGAAACACCATATATTTT. Its protein product is CASSWEGASGNTIYF.

V and J are TRBV7-2 and TRBJ2-7; D might be TRBD1 (5 bases). This CDR3 has 15 amino acids. With 6 bases removed from V and 0 bases from J, the gap between germline ends came to 15 bases. Germline-derived CDR1 and CDR2 are SGHTA and FQGNSA. As DNA, the CDR3 is TGTGCCAGCAGTCGATCAGGGTCCCACTCCTACGAGCAGTACTTC. Protein: CASSRSGSHSYEQYF.

CDR3 sequence: CASSLDTSGKGYNEQFF. The CDR3 coding sequence is TGTGCCAGCAGCTTAGATACTAGCGGGAAAGGGTACAATGAGCAGTTCTTC. The V call is TRBV7-9, the J call TRBJ2-1; 10 bases map to TRBD2. After removal of 1 base from V and 4 bases from J, the junction contained 7 bases not matched to a gene. CDR3 length: 17 amino acids. The germline CDR1 and CDR2 sequences are SEHNR and FQNEAQ (reference sequence).

The chain links TRBV7-9 to TRBJ1-1, with TRBD1 identical over 7 bases. Looked up from germline, CDR1 is SEHNR and CDR2 is FQNEAQ (reference sequence). After removal of 5 bases from V and 0 bases from J, the junction contained 6 bases not matched to a gene. CDR3 length: 15 amino acids. CDR3 sequence (DNA): TGTGCCAGCAGCGGTACAACAGGGGTGAACACTGAAGCTTTCTTT. It translates to CASSGTTGVNTEAFF.

The genes are TRBV27 and TRBJ2-3, with 10 bases lining up with TRBD2. Germline lookup yields CDR1 MNHEY and CDR2 SMNVEV (reference sequence). The CDR3 length is 21 residues. Trimming took 7 bases from V and 0 from J; bases not matched to a gene: 22. The CDR3 DNA reads TGTGCCAGCACTAATTCTGGGGGACTAGCGACCTTTAAGATTAGCACAGATACGCAGTATTTT. As protein: CASTNSGGLATFKISTDTQYF.

The V gene is TRBV4-1, the J gene TRBJ2-7; D remains unclear. V was shortened by 1 base and J by 0 bases, with 13 bases between the two germline ends. This CDR3 spans 16 amino acids. Per germline, CDR1 MGHRA and CDR2 YSYEKL. CDR3 amino acids: CASSQVVAKLSYEQYF. The CDR3 region has the DNA TGCGCCAGCAGCCAAGTAGTAGCCAAACTCTCCTACGAGCAGTACTTC.

The chain employs TRBV25-1 and TRBJ2-5; 8 nucleotides line up with TRBD1. This CDR3 contains 13 residues. Germline V gene lookup returns CDR1 MGHDK and CDR2 SYGVNS. The trim removed 5 bases at V and 3 bases at J, leaving 2 bases unmatched. The CDR3: CASSHRGEETQYF. CDR3 DNA: TGTGCCAGCAGTCACAGGGGGGAAGAGACCCAGTACTTC.

The chain carries TRBV5-1 and TRBJ2-5; 8 bases are a match to TRBD1. The CDR3 is made up of 14 amino acids. With V trimmed by 3 bases and J by 6 bases, 7 bases remained unmatched. Per the germline V gene, CDR1 is SGHRS and CDR2 is YFSETQ. For the CDR3, the DNA is TGCGCCAGCAGCTCGACAGGGGCGGGAAAGACCCAGTACTTC. It yields the protein CASSSTGAGKTQYF.

This rearrangement joins TRBV9 to TRBJ2-3; D unclear. This CDR3 comprises 16 residues. V was pared by 2 bases and J by 3 bases, with 16 bases between. Germline-derived CDR1 and CDR2 are SGDLS and YYNGEE. The CDR3 region is CASSVDLGSWTDTQYF. The CDR3 region has the DNA TGTGCCAGCAGCGTCGATCTCGGCTCTTGGACAGATACGCAGTATTTT.

This clone was detected once. The chain couples TRBV9 to TRBJ2-2, with D unresolved. Germline V CDR1 and CDR2: SGDLS, YYNGEE. Trimming left V 0 bases short and J 1 base short, with 7 bases between. This CDR3 contains 15 residues. CDR3 residues: CASSVDPKNTGELFF. The DNA for the CDR3 is TGTGCCAGCAGCGTAGACCCAAAGAACACCGGGGAGCTGTTTTTT.

The chain joins TRBV4-3 to TRBJ2-1, with TRBD2 identical over 12 bases. V lost 2 bases, J lost 4 bases, and 9 bases stayed unmatched. This CDR3 has 18 residues. The germline CDR1 and CDR2 sequences are LGHNA and YSLEER. The CDR3 region is CASSQRPLGLAGYNEQFF. CDR3 nucleotides: TGCGCCAGCAGCCAAAGACCCTTAGGACTAGCGGGATACAATGAGCAGTTCTTC.

The J gene is TRBJ2-1, the V gene TRBV1. TRBV1 is shown as a pseudogene. This CDR3 region has 17 residues. The CDR3 region is CTSSQERRAFSYNEQFF. The CDR3 DNA follows: TGCACCAGCAGCCAAGAGAGACGGGCCTTCTCCTACAATGAGCAGTTCTTC.